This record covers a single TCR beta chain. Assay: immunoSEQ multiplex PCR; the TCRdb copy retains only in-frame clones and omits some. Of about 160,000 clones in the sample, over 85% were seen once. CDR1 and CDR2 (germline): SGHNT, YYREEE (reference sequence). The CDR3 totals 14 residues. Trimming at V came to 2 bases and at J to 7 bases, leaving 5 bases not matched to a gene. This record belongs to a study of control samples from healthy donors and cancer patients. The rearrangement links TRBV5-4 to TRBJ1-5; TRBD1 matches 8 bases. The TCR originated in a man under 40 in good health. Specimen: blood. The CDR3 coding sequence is TGTGCCAGCAGCTTTCAGGGGGCAGGGCAGCCCCAGCATTTT. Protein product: CASSFQGAGQPQHF.